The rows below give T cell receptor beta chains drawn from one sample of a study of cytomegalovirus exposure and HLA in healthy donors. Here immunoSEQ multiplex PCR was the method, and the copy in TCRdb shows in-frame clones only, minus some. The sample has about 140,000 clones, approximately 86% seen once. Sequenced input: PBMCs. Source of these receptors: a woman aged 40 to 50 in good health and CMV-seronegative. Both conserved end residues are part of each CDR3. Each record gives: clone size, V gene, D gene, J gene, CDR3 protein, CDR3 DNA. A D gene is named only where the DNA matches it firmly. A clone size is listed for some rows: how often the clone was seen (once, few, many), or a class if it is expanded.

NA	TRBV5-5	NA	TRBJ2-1	CASSLLLKQFF	TGTGCCAGCAGCTTGTTACTAAAGCAGTTCTTC
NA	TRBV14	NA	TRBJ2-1	CASSQDLGTSGEQFF	TGTGCCAGCAGCCAAGATTTGGGTACGTCGGGTGAGCAGTTCTTC
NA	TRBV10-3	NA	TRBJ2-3	CAIRTRDSGSDTQYF	TGTGCCATCAGAACCCGGGACTCGGGATCGGATACGCAGTATTTT
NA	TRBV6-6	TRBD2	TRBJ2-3	CASSYGGRADTQYF	TGTGCCAGCAGTTACGGGGGGAGGGCCGATACGCAGTATTTT
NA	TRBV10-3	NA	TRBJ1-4	CAISERHTATNEKLFF	TGTGCCATCAGTGAGAGACACACTGCAACTAATGAAAAACTGTTTTTT
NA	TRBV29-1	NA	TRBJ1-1	CSVVGRVGVTEAFF	TGCAGCGTTGTGGGGAGGGTGGGGGTCACTGAAGCTTTCTTT
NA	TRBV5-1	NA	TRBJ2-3	CASSLAGTDTQYF	TGCGCCAGCAGCTTAGCGGGCACAGATACGCAGTATTTT
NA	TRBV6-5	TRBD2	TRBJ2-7	CASSYSLAGSYEQYF	TGTGCCAGCAGTTATTCACTAGCGGGGTCCTACGAGCAGTACTTC
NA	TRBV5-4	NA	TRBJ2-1	CASSLRTNEQFF	TGTGCCAGCAGCTTGCGGACTAATGAGCAGTTCTTC
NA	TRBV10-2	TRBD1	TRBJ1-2	CASKGQGANYGYTF	TGCGCCAGCAAGGGACAGGGAGCTAACTATGGCTACACCTTC
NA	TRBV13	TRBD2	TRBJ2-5	CASSLGAGGPWRTQYF	TGTGCCAGCAGCTTAGGGGCGGGAGGGCCTTGGAGGACCCAGTACTTC
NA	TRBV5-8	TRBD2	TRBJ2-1	CASSFLYSGVSYNEQFF	TGTGCCAGCAGCTTTCTGTATAGCGGGGTCTCCTACAATGAGCAGTTCTTC
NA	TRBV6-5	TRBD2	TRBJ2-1	CASSPLAGDRHEQFF	TGTGCCAGCAGTCCCCTAGCGGGAGACCGGCATGAGCAGTTCTTC
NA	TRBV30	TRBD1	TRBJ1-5	CAWSDFQGDQPQHF	TGTGCCTGGAGTGATTTCCAGGGGGATCAGCCCCAGCATTTT
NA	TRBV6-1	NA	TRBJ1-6	CASTRMRSPLHF	TGTGCCAGCACCAGGATGCGCTCACCCCTCCACTTT
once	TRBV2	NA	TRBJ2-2	CASSVEGTGELFF	TGTGCCAGCAGTGTCGAGGGCACCGGGGAGCTGTTTTTT
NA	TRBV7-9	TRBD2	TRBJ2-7	CSSGGGRYEQYF	TGTTCCAGCGGGGGAGGACGGTACGAGCAGTACTTC
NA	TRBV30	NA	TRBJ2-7	CAWSSRSYEQYF	TGTGCCTGGAGTAGCCGCTCCTACGAGCAGTACTTC
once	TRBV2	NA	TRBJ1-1	CASSVDSNTEAFF	TGTGCCAGCAGTGTGGACAGCAACACTGAAGCTTTCTTT
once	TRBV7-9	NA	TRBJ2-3	CSSSFTGDTQYF	TGTTCCAGCAGCTTCACGGGAGATACGCAGTATTTT
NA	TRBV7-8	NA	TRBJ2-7	CASSSGGVTYEQYF	TGTGCCAGCAGCTCGGGGGGCGTTACCTACGAGCAGTACTTC
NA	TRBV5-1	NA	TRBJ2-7	CASSGGTAKDYEQYF	TGCGCCAGCAGCGGCGGGACAGCTAAAGACTACGAGCAGTACTTC
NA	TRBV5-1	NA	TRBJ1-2	CASSLPGKDYGYTF	TGCGCCAGCAGCCTGCCGGGGAAAGACTATGGCTACACCTTC
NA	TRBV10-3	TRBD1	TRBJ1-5	CAISESAGGKDQPQHF	TGTGCCATCAGTGAGTCGGCAGGGGGAAAGGATCAGCCCCAGCATTTT
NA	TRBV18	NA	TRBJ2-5	CASSPSVYVLETQYF	TGTGCCAGCTCACCGTCGGTCTATGTGTTAGAGACCCAGTACTTC
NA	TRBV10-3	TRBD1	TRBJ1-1	CASATRQGDTEAFF	TGTGCCAGCGCTACCCGACAGGGAGACACTGAAGCTTTCTTT
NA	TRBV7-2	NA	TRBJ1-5	CASSPQDRISNQPQHF	TGTGCCAGCAGCCCCCAGGACAGAATTAGCAATCAGCCCCAGCATTTT
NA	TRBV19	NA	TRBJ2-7	CASSIRADQYEQYF	TGTGCCAGTAGTATCAGGGCCGACCAATACGAGCAGTACTTC
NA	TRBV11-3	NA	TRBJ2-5	CASSPIRGETQYF	TGTGCCAGCAGCCCGATTAGGGGGGAGACCCAGTACTTC
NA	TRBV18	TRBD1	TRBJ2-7	CASTLDRGSHEQYF	TGTGCCAGCACCCTGGACAGGGGGTCCCACGAGCAGTACTTC
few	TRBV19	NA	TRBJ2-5	CASSMVGGGLQTQYF	TGTGCCAGTAGTATGGTAGGGGGTGGTTTGCAGACCCAGTACTTC
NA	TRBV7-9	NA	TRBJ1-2	CASSLQGFPYGYTF	TGTGCCAGCAGCTTACAGGGCTTCCCCTATGGCTACACCTTC
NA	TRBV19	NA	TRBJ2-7	CASSISDSDYEQYF	TGTGCCAGTAGTATTAGTGACAGCGACTACGAGCAGTACTTC
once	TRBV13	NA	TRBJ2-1	CASSASLHGPYNEQFF	TGTGCCAGCAGCGCTAGCCTACACGGGCCCTACAATGAGCAGTTCTTC
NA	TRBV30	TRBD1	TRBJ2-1	CAWSAQDRVGKNEQFF	TGTGCCTGGAGTGCACAGGACAGGGTGGGGAAGAATGAGCAGTTCTTC
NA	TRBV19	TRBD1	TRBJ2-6	CASSRDRGHYGANVLTF	TGTGCCAGTAGTCGGGACAGGGGGCATTATGGGGCCAACGTCCTGACTTTC
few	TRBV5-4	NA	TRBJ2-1	CATAQRRGRDNEQFF	TGTGCCACCGCCCAGCGCCGGGGAAGGGACAATGAGCAGTTCTTC
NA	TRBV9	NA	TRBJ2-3	CASSVMGADTQYF	TGTGCCAGCAGTGTCATGGGCGCAGATACGCAGTATTTT
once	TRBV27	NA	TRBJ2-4	CASSLAGPGGAKNIQYF	TGTGCCAGCAGTTTAGCTGGTCCAGGGGGGGCCAAAAACATTCAGTACTTC
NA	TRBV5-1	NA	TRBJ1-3	CASSSRDLSSGSLYF	TGCGCCAGCAGCTCGCGGGATCTCAGCTCAGGGTCCTTATATTTT
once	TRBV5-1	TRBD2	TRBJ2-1	CASSMREGQDEQFF	TGCGCCAGCAGCATGCGGGAGGGCCAGGATGAGCAGTTCTTC
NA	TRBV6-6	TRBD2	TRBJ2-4	CASSYSASGRGDIQYF	TGTGCCAGCAGTTACTCGGCTAGCGGGAGAGGGGACATTCAGTACTTC
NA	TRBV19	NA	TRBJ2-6	CASSMRVLGANVLTF	TGTGCCAGTAGTATGCGGGTGTTAGGGGCCAACGTCCTGACTTTC
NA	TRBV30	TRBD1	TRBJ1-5	CAWADRNNQPQHF	TGTGCCTGGGCGGACAGGAACAATCAGCCCCAGCATTTT
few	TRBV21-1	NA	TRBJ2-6	CASSKALGQPSGANVLTF	TGTGCCAGCAGCAAAGCGCTAGGACAGCCCTCTGGGGCCAACGTCCTGACTTTC
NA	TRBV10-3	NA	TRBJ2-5	CAIRWDLLETQYF	TGTGCCATCAGATGGGACTTGTTAGAGACCCAGTACTTC
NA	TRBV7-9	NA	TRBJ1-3	CSSSPTYSGNTIYF	TGTTCCAGCAGCCCAACTTACTCTGGAAACACCATATATTTT
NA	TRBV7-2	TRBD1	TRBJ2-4	CASSSRRTGGNIQYF	TGTGCCAGCAGCTCTAGGCGGACAGGTGGGAACATTCAGTACTTC
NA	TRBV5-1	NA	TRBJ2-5	CASSRTPQEGQETQYF	TGCGCCAGCAGCCGCACGCCGCAGGAGGGACAAGAGACCCAGTACTTC
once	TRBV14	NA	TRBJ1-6	CASSRQGGGGSPLHF	TGTGCCAGCAGCCGCCAAGGAGGGGGGGGATCACCCCTCCACTTT
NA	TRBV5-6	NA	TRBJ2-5	CASSLLVDYQETQYF	TGTGCCAGCAGCTTGCTCGTAGATTACCAAGAGACCCAGTACTTC
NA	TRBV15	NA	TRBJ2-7	CATSTGRGYEQYF	TGTGCCACCAGCACCGGTAGGGGTTACGAGCAGTACTTC
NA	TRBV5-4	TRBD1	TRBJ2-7	CASSFNRGLYEQYF	TGTGCCAGCAGCTTTAACAGGGGGCTCTACGAGCAGTACTTC
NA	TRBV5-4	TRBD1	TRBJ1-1	CASSRGQGRAFF	TGTGCCAGCAGCCGAGGACAGGGTCGAGCTTTCTTT
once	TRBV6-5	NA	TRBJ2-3	CASSYSERATDTQYF	TGTGCCAGCAGTTACTCTGAGCGGGCCACAGATACGCAGTATTTT
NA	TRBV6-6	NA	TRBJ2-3	CASSYGEVGTPGTQYF	TGTGCCAGCAGTTACGGGGAGGTTGGTACACCCGGTACGCAGTATTTT
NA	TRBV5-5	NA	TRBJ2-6	CASSLDSPGANVLTF	TGTGCCAGCAGCTTGGACTCTCCTGGGGCCAACGTCCTGACTTTC